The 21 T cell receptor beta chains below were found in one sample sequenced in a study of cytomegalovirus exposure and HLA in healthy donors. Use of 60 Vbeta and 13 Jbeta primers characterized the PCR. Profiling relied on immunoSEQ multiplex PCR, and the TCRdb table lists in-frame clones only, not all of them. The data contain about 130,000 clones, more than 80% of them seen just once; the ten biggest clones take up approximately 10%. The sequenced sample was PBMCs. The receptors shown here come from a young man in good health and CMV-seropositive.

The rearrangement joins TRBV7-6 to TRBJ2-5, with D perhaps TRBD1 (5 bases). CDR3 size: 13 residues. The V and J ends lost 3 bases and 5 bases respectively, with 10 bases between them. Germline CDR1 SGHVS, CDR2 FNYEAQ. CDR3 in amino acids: CASSFQGAETQYF. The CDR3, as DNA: TGTGCCAGCAGCTTTCAGGGCGCCGAGACCCAGTACTTC.

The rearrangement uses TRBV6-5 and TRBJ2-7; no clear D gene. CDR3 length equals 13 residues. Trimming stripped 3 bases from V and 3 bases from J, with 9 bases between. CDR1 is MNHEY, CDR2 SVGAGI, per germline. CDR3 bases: TGTGCCAGCAGTTATCATTCAGACTACGAGCAGTACTTC. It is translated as CASSYHSDYEQYF.

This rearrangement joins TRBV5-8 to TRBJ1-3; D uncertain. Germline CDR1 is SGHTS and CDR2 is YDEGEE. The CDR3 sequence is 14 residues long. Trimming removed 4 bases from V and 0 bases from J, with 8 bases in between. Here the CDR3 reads CASSEEYSGNTIYF. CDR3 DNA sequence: TGTGCCAGCAGCGAGGAGTACTCTGGAAACACCATATATTTT.

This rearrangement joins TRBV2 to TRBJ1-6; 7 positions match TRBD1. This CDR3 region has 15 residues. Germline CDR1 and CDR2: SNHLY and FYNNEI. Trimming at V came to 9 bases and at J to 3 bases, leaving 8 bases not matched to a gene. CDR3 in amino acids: CASRTGLGYNSPLHF. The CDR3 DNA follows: TGTGCCAGTAGGACAGGTTTGGGCTATAATTCACCCCTCCACTTT.

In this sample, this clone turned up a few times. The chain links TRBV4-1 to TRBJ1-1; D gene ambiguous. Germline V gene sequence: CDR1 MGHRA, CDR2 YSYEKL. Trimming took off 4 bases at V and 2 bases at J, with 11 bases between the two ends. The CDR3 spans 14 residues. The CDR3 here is CASSRVGQNTEAFF. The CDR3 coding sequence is TGCGCCAGCAGCCGAGTGGGCCAAAACACTGAAGCTTTCTTT.

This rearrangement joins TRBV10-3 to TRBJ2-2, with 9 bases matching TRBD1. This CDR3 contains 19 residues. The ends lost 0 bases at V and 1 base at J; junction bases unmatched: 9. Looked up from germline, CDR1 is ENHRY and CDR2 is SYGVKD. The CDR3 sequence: CAISESRPDRGENTGELFF. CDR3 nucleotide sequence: TGTGCCATCAGTGAGTCGAGACCAGACAGGGGGGAGAACACCGGGGAGCTGTTTTTT.

The CDR3 sequence: CSTTGPHIYSPHEIYNSPLHF. For the CDR3, the DNA is TGTTCCACCACGGGTCCCCATATTTATTCGCCACACGAAATATATAATTCACCCCTCCACTTT. The chain recombines TRBV12-1 with TRBJ1-6. TRBV12-1 is an annotated pseudogene. This CDR3 is built from 21 residues.

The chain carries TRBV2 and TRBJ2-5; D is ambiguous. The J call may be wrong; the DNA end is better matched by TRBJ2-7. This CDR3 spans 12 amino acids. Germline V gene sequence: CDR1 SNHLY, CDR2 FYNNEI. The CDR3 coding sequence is TGTGCCAGCAGCCCCTTTTCTTACGAGCAGTACTTC. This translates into CASSPFSYEQYF.

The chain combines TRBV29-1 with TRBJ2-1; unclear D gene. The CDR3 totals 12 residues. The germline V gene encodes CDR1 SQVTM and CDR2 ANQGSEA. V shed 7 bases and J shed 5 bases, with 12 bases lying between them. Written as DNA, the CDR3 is TGCAGCGCCGGGTTGGCAAACAATGAGCAGTTCTTC. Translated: CSAGLANNEQFF.

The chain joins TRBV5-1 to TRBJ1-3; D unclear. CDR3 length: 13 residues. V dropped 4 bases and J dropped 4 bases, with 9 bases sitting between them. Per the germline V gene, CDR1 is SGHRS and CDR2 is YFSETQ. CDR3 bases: TGCGCCAGCAGCGAGGGCATCGGAAACACCATATATTTT. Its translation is CASSEGIGNTIYF.

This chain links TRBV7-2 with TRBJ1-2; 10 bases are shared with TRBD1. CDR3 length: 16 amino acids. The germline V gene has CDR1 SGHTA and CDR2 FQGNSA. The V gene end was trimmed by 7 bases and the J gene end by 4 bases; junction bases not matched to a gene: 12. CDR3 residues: CASIPGQGYPFYGYTF. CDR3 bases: TGTGCCAGCATTCCGGGACAGGGGTACCCATTCTATGGCTACACCTTC.

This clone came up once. CDR3 in DNA: TGTGCCAGCAGCCCGGGACTAGCGGGGGGAGAGACCCAGTACTTC. Residues: CASSPGLAGGETQYF. This rearrangement joins TRBV7-3 to TRBJ2-5; 15 bases are a match to TRBD2. The CDR3 length is 15 residues. Trimming removed 5 bases from V and 4 bases from J; junction bases left unmatched: 2. In germline, CDR1 is SGHTA, CDR2 FQGTGA.

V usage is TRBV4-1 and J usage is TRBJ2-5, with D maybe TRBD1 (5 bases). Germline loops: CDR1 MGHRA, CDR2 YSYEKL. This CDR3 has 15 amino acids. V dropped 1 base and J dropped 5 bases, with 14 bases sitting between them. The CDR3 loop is CASSQVAAGRETQYF. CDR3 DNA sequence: TGCGCCAGCAGCCAAGTGGCGGCAGGGCGGGAGACCCAGTACTTC.

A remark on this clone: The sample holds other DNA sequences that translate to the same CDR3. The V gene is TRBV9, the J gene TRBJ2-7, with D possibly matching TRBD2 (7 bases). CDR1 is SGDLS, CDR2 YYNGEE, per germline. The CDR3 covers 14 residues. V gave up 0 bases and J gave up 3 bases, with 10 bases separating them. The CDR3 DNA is TGTGCCAGCAGCGTAGGGGGGGGCGGCTACGAGCAGTACTTC. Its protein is CASSVGGGGYEQYF.

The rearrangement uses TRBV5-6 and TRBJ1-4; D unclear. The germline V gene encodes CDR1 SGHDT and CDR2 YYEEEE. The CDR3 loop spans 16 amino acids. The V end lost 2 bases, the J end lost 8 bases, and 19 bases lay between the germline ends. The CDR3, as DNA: TGTGCCAGCAGCTTTATAACCCTATGGAGGGAGGAAAAACTGTTTTTT. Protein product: CASSFITLWREEKLFF.

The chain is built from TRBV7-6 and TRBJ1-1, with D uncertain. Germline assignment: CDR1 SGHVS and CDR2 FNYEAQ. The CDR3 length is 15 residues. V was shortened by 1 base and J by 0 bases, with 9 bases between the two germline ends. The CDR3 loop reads CASSLGKPMNTEAFF. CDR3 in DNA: TGTGCCAGCAGCTTAGGCAAGCCTATGAACACTGAAGCTTTCTTT.

The CDR3 DNA is TGTGCCAGCAGCAAAACGGGGGGCAGACAAGAGACCCAGTACTTC. It is translated as CASSKTGGRQETQYF. The chain combines TRBV7-3 with TRBJ2-5, with a possible D match to TRBD2 (7 bases). Germline V gene sequence: CDR1 SGHTA, CDR2 FQGTGA. The CDR3 runs to 15 residues. Trimming cost V 5 bases and J 2 bases, with 15 bases left between them.

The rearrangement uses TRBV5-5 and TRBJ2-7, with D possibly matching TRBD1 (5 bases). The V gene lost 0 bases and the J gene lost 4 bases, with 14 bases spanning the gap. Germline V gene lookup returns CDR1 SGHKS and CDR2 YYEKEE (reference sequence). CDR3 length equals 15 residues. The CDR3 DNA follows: TGTGCCAGCAGCTTGGCCCTACCGACAGATTACGAGCAGTACTTC. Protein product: CASSLALPTDYEQYF.

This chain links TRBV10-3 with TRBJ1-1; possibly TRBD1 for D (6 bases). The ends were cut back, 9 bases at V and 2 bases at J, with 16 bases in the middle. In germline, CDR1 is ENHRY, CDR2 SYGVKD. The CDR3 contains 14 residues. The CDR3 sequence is CAMKATGLNTEAFF. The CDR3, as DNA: TGTGCCATGAAAGCGACAGGATTAAACACTGAAGCTTTCTTT.

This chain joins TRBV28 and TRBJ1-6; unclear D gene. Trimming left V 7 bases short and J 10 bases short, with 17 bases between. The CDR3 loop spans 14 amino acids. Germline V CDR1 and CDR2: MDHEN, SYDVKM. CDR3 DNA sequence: TGTGCCAGCACCTGGGCCATCACAACGTCACCCCTCCACTTT. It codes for CASTWAITTSPLHF.

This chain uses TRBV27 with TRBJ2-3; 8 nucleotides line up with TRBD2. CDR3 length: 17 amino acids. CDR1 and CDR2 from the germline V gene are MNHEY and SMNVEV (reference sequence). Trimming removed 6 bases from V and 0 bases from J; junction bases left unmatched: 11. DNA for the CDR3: TGTGCCAGCAGACAGACGGGGGGGCAATTAAGCACAGATACGCAGTATTTT. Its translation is CASRQTGGQLSTDTQYF.